These T cell receptor beta chains were read from a single sample in a study of T cells in Graves' hyperthyroidism and ophthalmopathy. TCRdb used MiXCR to reprocess the multiplex PCR reads, holding one entry per CDR3 protein. Of under 450,000 distinct CDR3 sequences in the sample, approximately 14% were seen once. The source material was blood. The source is a woman younger than 30 with Graves' hyperthyroidism. The CDR3 runs from the conserved cysteine through the conserved F or W. Fields, in order: V gene, clone size, D gene, J gene, CDR3 DNA, CDR3 protein. D genes are given only for firm matches. Size is stated for part of the rows, as once, few or many counts, or as a class when the clone is expanded.

V gene: TRBV12-3/TRBV12-4; clone size: many; D gene: NA; J gene: TRBJ2-7; CDR3 DNA: TGTGCCAGCAGTTTAGTCAGGGCCCGCTACGAGCAGTACTTC; CDR3 protein: CASSLVRARYEQYF
V gene: TRBV7-9; clone size: many; D gene: TRBD2; J gene: TRBJ2-1; CDR3 DNA: TGTGCCAGCAGCTTTACTAGCGGGGGTAATGAGCAGTTCTTC; CDR3 protein: CASSFTSGGNEQFF
V gene: TRBV19; clone size: many; D gene: TRBD2; J gene: TRBJ2-2; CDR3 DNA: TGTGCCAGTACCACTAGCGGGGGAGGCACCGGGGAGCTGTTTTTT; CDR3 protein: CASTTSGGGTGELFF
V gene: TRBV20-1; clone size: many; D gene: NA; J gene: TRBJ1-2; CDR3 DNA: TGCAGTGCTAGAGCTACTGGGGGGTTTGGCTACACCTTC; CDR3 protein: CSARATGGFGYTF
V gene: TRBV5-8; clone size: many; D gene: NA; J gene: TRBJ2-3; CDR3 DNA: TGTGCCAGCAGCGCTCCCCAGGGGACCTCCACAGATACGCAGTATTTT; CDR3 protein: CASSAPQGTSTDTQYF
V gene: TRBV7-3; clone size: many; D gene: NA; J gene: TRBJ2-5; CDR3 DNA: TGTGCCAGCAGCGTTCAGGGTGGGGAGACCCAGTACTTC; CDR3 protein: CASSVQGGETQYF
V gene: TRBV2; clone size: many; D gene: TRBD2; J gene: TRBJ2-3; CDR3 DNA: TGTGCCAGCAGGCCAGGGACTAGCGGGAATGCGCAGTATTTT; CDR3 protein: CASRPGTSGNAQYF
V gene: TRBV5-4; clone size: NA; D gene: NA; J gene: TRBJ2-3; CDR3 DNA: TGTGCCAGCAGGCCGAGCCAGAACACAGATACGCAGTATTTT; CDR3 protein: CASRPSQNTDTQYF
V gene: TRBV12-3/TRBV12-4; clone size: many; D gene: NA; J gene: TRBJ1-2; CDR3 DNA: TGTGCCAGCAGTCCCATAGTTCGAGGGTATGGCTACACCTTC; CDR3 protein: CASSPIVRGYGYTF
V gene: TRBV6-1; clone size: few; D gene: TRBD1; J gene: TRBJ2-6; CDR3 DNA: TGTGCCAGCAGTGATGGGTGGGCAGGGGGACATGGGGCCAACGTCCTGACTTTC; CDR3 protein: CASSDGWAGGHGANVLTF
V gene: TRBV12-3/TRBV12-4; clone size: NA; D gene: NA; J gene: TRBJ1-1; CDR3 DNA: TGTGCCAGCAGTTTGATGGGGAGAACTTTCTTT; CDR3 protein: CASSLMGRTFF
V gene: TRBV5-5; clone size: many; D gene: NA; J gene: TRBJ1-4; CDR3 DNA: TGTGCCAGCAGCTTGGGGACAGCGCCGGAAAAACTGTTTTTT; CDR3 protein: CASSLGTAPEKLFF
V gene: TRBV2; clone size: many; D gene: NA; J gene: TRBJ1-5; CDR3 DNA: TGTGCCAGCAGCGCCGAGAGGGATCAGCCCCAGCATTTT; CDR3 protein: CASSAERDQPQHF
V gene: TRBV6-1; clone size: many; D gene: NA; J gene: TRBJ2-5; CDR3 DNA: TGTGCCAGCAGTCGGTCAGAGGCGGAGACCCAGTACTTC; CDR3 protein: CASSRSEAETQYF
V gene: TRBV6-1; clone size: NA; D gene: TRBD2; J gene: TRBJ2-3; CDR3 DNA: TGTGCCGGCGTACCTGGCGGGAGCCCCACAGATACGCAGTATTTT; CDR3 protein: CAGVPGGSPTDTQYF
V gene: TRBV2; clone size: NA; D gene: TRBD1; J gene: TRBJ1-5; CDR3 DNA: TGTGCCAGCAGGAGGGGACAGGGGATCAATCAGCCCCAGCATTTT; CDR3 protein: CASRRGQGINQPQHF
V gene: TRBV20-1; clone size: many; D gene: TRBD1; J gene: TRBJ1-1; CDR3 DNA: TGCAGTGCTAGAGGCGGGACAGATGAAGCTTTCTTT; CDR3 protein: CSARGGTDEAFF
V gene: TRBV12-3/TRBV12-4; clone size: many; D gene: NA; J gene: TRBJ2-3; CDR3 DNA: TGTGCCAGCAGCTACAGGGAGGGCACAGATACGCAGTATTTT; CDR3 protein: CASSYREGTDTQYF
V gene: TRBV11-2; clone size: many; D gene: NA; J gene: TRBJ2-2; CDR3 DNA: TGTGCCAGCAGCTTGAGATTGGGGAACACCGGGGAGCTGTTTTTT; CDR3 protein: CASSLRLGNTGELFF
V gene: TRBV9; clone size: many; D gene: TRBD1; J gene: TRBJ1-6; CDR3 DNA: TGTGCCAGCAGCGTAGAGGGACAGGGAAATTCACCCCTCCACTTT; CDR3 protein: CASSVEGQGNSPLHF
V gene: TRBV12-3/TRBV12-4; clone size: many; D gene: NA; J gene: TRBJ1-1; CDR3 DNA: TGTGCCAGCATGGCGCGGGTCGCTGAAGCTTTCTTT; CDR3 protein: CASMARVAEAFF
V gene: TRBV6-1; clone size: many; D gene: TRBD2; J gene: TRBJ2-5; CDR3 DNA: TGTGCCAGCACCCCTTCGGGACTAGCGGGACAAGAGACCCAGTACTTC; CDR3 protein: CASTPSGLAGQETQYF
V gene: TRBV20-1; clone size: many; D gene: NA; J gene: TRBJ2-5; CDR3 DNA: TGCAGGGCAGGGGGGACTGGCTATACCACCGGGTACTTC; CDR3 protein: CRAGGTGYTTGYF
V gene: TRBV28; clone size: many; D gene: TRBD1; J gene: TRBJ2-5; CDR3 DNA: TGTGCCAGCAGTTTGACAGGGATCACGGAGACCCAGTACTTC; CDR3 protein: CASSLTGITETQYF
V gene: TRBV10-3; clone size: few; D gene: NA; J gene: TRBJ2-4; CDR3 DNA: TGTGCCATCGCGGGGCCCCAAAACATTCAGTACTTC; CDR3 protein: CAIAGPQNIQYF
V gene: TRBV10-3; clone size: NA; D gene: NA; J gene: TRBJ2-3; CDR3 DNA: TGTGCCAGCAGTGCTGGGGGATCTAGCACAGATACGCAGTATTTT; CDR3 protein: CASSAGGSSTDTQYF
V gene: TRBV7-8; clone size: many; D gene: TRBD1; J gene: TRBJ2-7; CDR3 DNA: TGTGCCAGCAGCTCAAAGGGACAGGACCCGATCTACGAGCAGTACTTC; CDR3 protein: CASSSKGQDPIYEQYF
V gene: TRBV29-1; clone size: NA; D gene: NA; J gene: TRBJ2-5; CDR3 DNA: TGCAGCGTTGAAGAGTCCCAGGGAGTGACCCAGTACTTC; CDR3 protein: CSVEESQGVTQYF
V gene: TRBV5-1; clone size: many; D gene: TRBD2; J gene: TRBJ2-2; CDR3 DNA: TGCGCCAGCAGCCATGTAGCGGGAGAAACCGGGGAGCTGTTTTTT; CDR3 protein: CASSHVAGETGELFF
V gene: TRBV9; clone size: NA; D gene: NA; J gene: TRBJ1-2; CDR3 DNA: TGTGCCAGCAGCCCCCTGCGGAAGGAACCCCCTAACTATGGCTACACCTTC; CDR3 protein: CASSPLRKEPPNYGYTF
V gene: TRBV24-1; clone size: many; D gene: NA; J gene: TRBJ1-1; CDR3 DNA: TGTGCCACCAGTGATTCGTCCCTAGGTGAAGCTTTCTTT; CDR3 protein: CATSDSSLGEAFF
V gene: TRBV6-1; clone size: NA; D gene: NA; J gene: TRBJ2-3; CDR3 DNA: TGTGTCAGCAATACCATTAAGAGGGATACGCAGTATTTT; CDR3 protein: CVSNTIKRDTQYF